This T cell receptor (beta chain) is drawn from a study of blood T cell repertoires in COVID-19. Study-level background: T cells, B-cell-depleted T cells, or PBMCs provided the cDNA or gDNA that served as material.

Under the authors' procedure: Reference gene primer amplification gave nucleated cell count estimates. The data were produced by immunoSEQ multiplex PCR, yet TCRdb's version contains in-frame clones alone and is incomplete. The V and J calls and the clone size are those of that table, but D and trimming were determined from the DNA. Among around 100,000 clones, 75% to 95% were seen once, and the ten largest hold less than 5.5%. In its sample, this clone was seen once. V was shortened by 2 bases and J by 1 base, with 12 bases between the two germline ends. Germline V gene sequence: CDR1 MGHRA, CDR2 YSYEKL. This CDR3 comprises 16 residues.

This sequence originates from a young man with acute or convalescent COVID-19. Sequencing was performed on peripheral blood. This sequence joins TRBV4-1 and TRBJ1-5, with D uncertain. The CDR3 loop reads CASSQKKGESNQPQHF. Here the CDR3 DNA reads TGCGCCAGCAGCCAAAAGAAGGGAGAGAGCAATCAGCCCCAGCATTTT.